The 21 T cell receptor beta chains below come from one sample, sequenced in a study of T cells in Graves' hyperthyroidism and ophthalmopathy. Amplified TCR beta CDR3 regions came from RNA transcripts. The HTBI primer set drove a first-round RT-PCR of the TCR CDR3. TCRdb ran MiXCR on the multiplex PCR reads and lists one entry per CDR3 protein. The sample comprises a few hundred thousand distinct CDR3 sequences, roughly 46% of which are singletons, and about 7.8% rests with the top ten. Sequencing was done on a sample of peripheral blood or thyroid tissue (not recorded which). These receptor sequences come from a woman between 18 and 29 years old with Graves' hyperthyroidism.

Points on this clonotype: Since a much larger clone is just one base distant, this may be a read error. V gene TRBV7-3 combines with J gene TRBJ2-7; D is perhaps TRBD2 (6 bases). The V gene lost 8 bases and the J gene lost 0 bases, with 14 bases spanning the gap. This CDR3 is built from 14 residues. Germline-derived CDR1 and CDR2 are SGHTA and FQGTGA. The DNA of the CDR3 is TGTGCCAGCGGTAAACTAGCCATCTCCTACGAGCAGTACTTC. This gives the protein CASGKLAISYEQYF.

This clonotype was observed many times. The chain combines TRBV20-1 with TRBJ1-2, with D maybe TRBD1 (5 bases). The CDR3 covers 12 residues. V gave up 5 bases and J gave up 5 bases, with 12 bases separating them. Germline V gene sequence: CDR1 DFQATT, CDR2 SNEGSKA (reference sequence). The CDR3 loop is CSALDNAYGYTF. Written as DNA, the CDR3 is TGCAGTGCTCTGGACAACGCGTATGGCTACACCTTC.

The rearrangement links TRBV20-1 to TRBJ1-4, with a tentative D call TRBD1 (6 bases). Looked up from germline, CDR1 is DFQATT and CDR2 is SNEGSKA (reference sequence). Trimming stripped 6 bases from V and 0 bases from J, with 11 bases between. CDR3 size: 14 residues. Here the CDR3 reads CSAGGGATNEKLFF. The CDR3, as DNA: TGCAGTGCAGGGGGTGGGGCAACTAATGAAAAACTGTTTTTT.

The chain has TRBV29-1 and TRBJ1-2; 7 bases match TRBD1. The CDR3 contains 11 residues. Germline-derived CDR1 and CDR2 are SQVTM and ANQGSEA. V lost 7 bases, J lost 2 bases, and 1 base stayed unmatched. CDR3 amino acids: CSGGQNYGYTF. The CDR3 DNA follows: TGCAGCGGGGGACAGAACTATGGCTACACCTTC.

This chain uses TRBV11-3 with TRBJ2-7; D ambiguous. The CDR3 contains 13 residues. The V gene lost 0 bases and the J gene lost 7 bases, with 10 bases spanning the gap. CDR1 and CDR2 from the germline V gene are SGHNT and YENEEA. This CDR3 is CASSLEPDNEQYF. CDR3 DNA: TGTGCCAGCAGCTTAGAACCCGACAATGAGCAGTACTTC.

Details on this clonotype: A much larger clone lies a single base off, so this may be a read error. This chain connects TRBV2 to TRBJ2-5, with D perhaps TRBD1 or TRBD2 (5 bases each). CDR3 length: 13 amino acids. The germline V gene encodes CDR1 SNHLY and CDR2 FYNNEI. V lost 6 bases, J lost 0 bases, and 8 bases lay in between. CDR3 bases: TGTGCCAGCAGCGGGGACGACCAAGAGACCCAGTACTTC. Translating gives CASSGDDQETQYF.

The rearrangement links TRBV20-1 to TRBJ1-2, with 12 bases matching TRBD1. After removal of 4 bases from V and 4 bases from J, the junction contained 10 bases not matched to a gene. The CDR3 has 16 amino acids. Germline V CDR1 and CDR2: DFQATT, SNEGSKA (reference sequence). This chain's CDR3 is CSAKTTGTGGIYGYTF. The CDR3 nucleotides read TGCAGTGCTAAAACGACCGGGACAGGGGGCATCTATGGCTACACCTTC.

The chain joins TRBV7-9 to TRBJ1-1, with D uncertain. The CDR3 length is 13 residues. Per the germline V gene, CDR1 is SEHNR and CDR2 is FQNEAQ (reference sequence). V shed 7 bases and J shed 4 bases, with 13 bases lying between them. In DNA, the CDR3 is TGTGCCAGCACCTCGACGGGGAGCACTGAAGCTTTCTTT. Its protein is CASTSTGSTEAFF.

V usage is TRBV19 and J usage is TRBJ1-1; 8 nucleotides agree with TRBD1. The CDR3 is 12 amino acids. The germline V gene has CDR1 LNHDA and CDR2 SQIVND (reference sequence). V lost 10 bases, J lost 1 base, and 2 bases stayed unmatched. The CDR3 loop reads CATGTGNTEAFF. The CDR3 DNA reads as TGTGCCACCGGGACAGGGAACACTGAAGCTTTCTTT.

V usage is TRBV9 and J usage is TRBJ2-7; 7 bases fit TRBD2. This CDR3 region has 14 residues. V trimming: 5 bases; J trimming: 0 bases; junction bases outside the gene matches: 5. The germline V gene has CDR1 SGDLS and CDR2 YYNGEE. The CDR3: CASRFGLVSYEQYF. For the CDR3, the DNA is TGTGCCAGCAGATTCGGACTAGTCTCCTACGAGCAGTACTTC.

This clonotype was seen repeatedly, ten times or more. The rearrangement uses TRBV19 and TRBJ1-2; D perhaps matches TRBD1 (6 bases). Germline values: CDR1 LNHDA, CDR2 SQIVND (reference sequence). Trimming cost V 7 bases and J 2 bases, with 14 bases left between them. This CDR3 spans 14 amino acids. The CDR3 here is CASNPDRGNYGYTF. The DNA of the CDR3 is TGTGCCAGTAACCCGGACAGAGGGAACTATGGCTACACCTTC. The variable domain in full, completed from reference TRBV19 and TRBJ1-2, reads DGGITQSPKYLFRKEGQNVTLSCEQNLNHDAMYWYRQDPGQGLRLIYYSQIVNDFQKGDIAEGYSVSREKKESFPLTVTSAQKNPTAFYLCASNPDRGNYGYTFGSGTRLTVV.

This clonotype has just a few counts. This rearrangement joins TRBV10-3 to TRBJ2-5; D unresolved. The CDR3 runs to 11 residues. V was shortened by 1 base and J by 5 bases, with 2 bases between the two germline ends. Germline V CDR1 and CDR2: ENHRY, SYGVKD. CDR3 sequence reads: CAISEFETQYF. CDR3 DNA: TGTGCCATCAGTGAGTTCGAGACCCAGTACTTC.

This clonotype came up many times. The chain carries TRBV5-1 and TRBJ1-1, with D possibly TRBD1 on 5 matching bases. Trimming took off 6 bases at V and 1 base at J, with 7 bases between the two ends. Germline CDR1 SGHRS, CDR2 YFSETQ. The length of the CDR3 is 12 residues. CDR3 residues: CASTGQNTEAFF. CDR3 coding DNA: TGCGCCAGCACCGGACAGAACACTGAAGCTTTCTTT.

This clonotype was detected only a few times. This rearrangement joins TRBV9 to TRBJ1-5; 7 bases map to TRBD1. The CDR3 consists of 17 residues. The J segment lost 4 bases and the V segment lost 0 bases, leaving 10 bases of the junction unmatched. Germline CDR1 is SGDLS and CDR2 is YYNGEE. This CDR3 reads CASSVERTPGGNQPQHF. CDR3 nucleotide sequence: TGTGCCAGCAGCGTAGAGAGAACGCCAGGGGGAAATCAGCCCCAGCATTTT.

The chain is built from TRBV29-1 and TRBJ1-2; D perhaps matches TRBD1 (6 bases). CDR3 length: 13 residues. Trimming cost V 4 bases and J 4 bases, with 13 bases left between them. From germline, CDR1 is SQVTM and CDR2 ANQGSEA. CDR3 sequence reads: CSVARGFGYGYTF. The CDR3 coding sequence is TGCAGCGTTGCAAGGGGGTTCGGCTATGGCTACACCTTC.

As concerns this clonotype: Relative to the germline gene, one junction end is altered; a read error may explain this. The rearrangement joins TRBV15 to TRBJ2-6, with D tentatively TRBD1 or TRBD2 (5 bases each). The CDR3 extends over 16 amino acids. CDR1 LNHNV and CDR2 YYDKDF come from the germline V gene (reference sequence). In DNA, the CDR3 is TGTGCCACCAGGGTCGGGACCTCCTCTGGGGCCAGCGTCCTGACTTTC. It encodes CATRVGTSSGASVLTF.

The rearrangement links TRBV7-8 to TRBJ2-5; 10 bases align to TRBD1. Germline V gene sequence: CDR1 SGHVS, CDR2 FQNEAQ. The length of the CDR3 is 15 residues. J gave up 5 bases and V 5 bases, and 8 bases lay outside the gene matches. The CDR3 bases are TGTGCCAGCAGCCACTCCGGGACAGGGGTGGAGACCCAGTACTTC. Its protein is CASSHSGTGVETQYF.

This clonotype was seen repeatedly, ten times or more. The J gene is TRBJ1-1, the V gene TRBV7-3, with D tentatively TRBD1 (5 bases). The CDR3 runs to 13 residues. Germline CDR1 and CDR2: SGHTA and FQGTGA. V was cut by 4 bases and J by 7 bases, with 13 bases left in between. The CDR3 DNA reads as TGTGCCAGCAGCTCTGGACACGGGAGTGAAGCTTTCTTT. This translates into CASSSGHGSEAFF.

There are many counts of this clonotype. The chain combines TRBV11-2 with TRBJ1-1; no reliable D call. Germline values: CDR1 SGHAT, CDR2 FQNNGV. There are 14 residues in the CDR3. Trimming pared 1 base from V and 8 bases from J, leaving 14 bases between. DNA of the CDR3: TGTGCCAGCAGCTTAGTACTTACGGCAGCCGAAGCTTTCTTT. Translating it yields CASSLVLTAAEAFF. Full variable domain (missing parts from reference TRBV11-2 and TRBJ1-1): EAGVAQSPRYKIIEKRQSVAFWCNPISGHATLYWYQQILGQGPKLLIQFQNNGVVDDSQLPKDRFSAERLKGVDSTLKIQPAKLEDSAVYLCASSLVLTAAEAFFGQGTRLTVV.

This clonotype was picked up many times. The chain couples TRBV14 to TRBJ2-5, with TRBD2 matching 8 bases. Trimming removed 5 bases from V and 5 bases from J; junction bases left unmatched: 10. The CDR3 consists of 15 residues. Germline assignment: CDR1 SGHDN and CDR2 FVKESK. The CDR3 DNA reads as TGTGCCAGCAGCACTCGACTAGCGAGCCAGGAGACCCAGTACTTC. It codes for CASSTRLASQETQYF.

This clonotype came up a few times. V usage is TRBV7-2 and J usage is TRBJ2-5, with 11 bases fitting TRBD1. The J call may be faulty, since TRBJ2-1 better matches the DNA end. Germline V CDR1 and CDR2: SGHTA, FQGNSA. There are 16 residues in the CDR3. The CDR3 sequence: CASSLVGTGGDNEQFF. The CDR3 DNA is TGTGCCAGCAGCTTAGTCGGGACAGGGGGGGACAATGAGCAGTTCTTC.